Below are 5 T cell receptor beta chains sequenced from a single sample in a study of blood T cell repertoires in COVID-19. The assay was immunoSEQ multiplex PCR, and TCRdb's table has in-frame clones only and misses some. The sample yields around 450,000 clones, 87% seen once. The sequencing sample was made of PBMCs or T cells enriched from blood (not recorded which). The receptors come from a woman aged 18-29 years who had recovered from COVID-19.

The chain employs TRBV5-4 and TRBJ1-1, with 7 bases that match TRBD1. Trimming removed 0 bases from V and 5 bases from J; junction bases left unmatched: 7. The CDR3 totals 15 residues. In germline, CDR1 is SGHNT, CDR2 YYREEE (reference sequence). The CDR3 nucleotides read TGTGCCAGCAGCTTGGCGCAGGGGGAGGTTACTGAAGCTTTCTTT. Protein product: CASSLAQGEVTEAFF. The whole variable domain, remainder taken from reference TRBV5-4 and TRBJ1-1, is ETGVTQSPTHLIKTRGQQVTLRCSSQSGHNTVSWYQQALGQGPQFIFQYYREEENGRGNFPPRFSGLQFPNYSSELNVNALELDDSALYLCASSLAQGEVTEAFFGQGTRLTVV.

V usage is TRBV5-5 and J usage is TRBJ2-5; maybe TRBD2 (7 bases). The germline V gene encodes CDR1 SGHKS and CDR2 YYEKEE (reference sequence). V dropped 4 bases and J dropped 3 bases, with 16 bases sitting between them. The CDR3 is made up of 15 amino acids. In DNA form, the CDR3 reads TGTGCCAGCAGCCGCCAGATAGGGGGGGAAGAGACCCAGTACTTC. Translation: CASSRQIGGEETQYF.

This clone was counted once. The chain joins TRBV5-1 to TRBJ2-1, with D possibly TRBD1 on 6 matching bases. The V end was cut by 6 bases, the J end by 3 bases, with 16 bases between. Germline V gives CDR1 SGHRS, CDR2 YFSETQ. This CDR3 is built from 15 residues. The DNA of the CDR3 is TGCGCCAGCACACCGACCCCACAGGGCTACAATGAGCAGTTCTTC. Protein sequence: CASTPTPQGYNEQFF.

This clone was counted once. The chain links TRBV7-2 to TRBJ1-3, with no clear D. The CDR3 sequence is 14 residues long. V lost 5 bases and J 4 bases, leaving 12 bases between the germline ends. Germline CDR1 SGHTA, CDR2 FQGNSA. The CDR3, as DNA: TGTGCCAGCAGCCCCCTGAGTTACGGAAACACCATATATTTT. Encoded protein: CASSPLSYGNTIYF.

Comment on this clone: Other DNA sequences in this specimen translate into the identical CDR3. V is TRBV7-9 and J is TRBJ1-1; 7 nucleotides align to TRBD1. V shed 2 bases, J shed 3 bases, and the junction held 3 bases outside the gene matches. The CDR3 has 14 residues. The germline V gene encodes CDR1 SEHNR and CDR2 FQNEAQ (reference sequence). The DNA of the CDR3 is TGTGCCAGCAGCTTAAGACAGGGAGACACTGAAGCTTTCTTT. This gives the protein CASSLRQGDTEAFF. The entire variable domain, with the rest obtained from reference TRBV7-9 and TRBJ1-1, is as follows: DTGVSQNPRHKITKRGQNVTFRCDPISEHNRLYWYRQTLGQGPEFLTYFQNEAQLEKSRLLSDRFSAERPKGSFSTLEIQRTEQGDSAMYLCASSLRQGDTEAFFGQGTRLTVV.